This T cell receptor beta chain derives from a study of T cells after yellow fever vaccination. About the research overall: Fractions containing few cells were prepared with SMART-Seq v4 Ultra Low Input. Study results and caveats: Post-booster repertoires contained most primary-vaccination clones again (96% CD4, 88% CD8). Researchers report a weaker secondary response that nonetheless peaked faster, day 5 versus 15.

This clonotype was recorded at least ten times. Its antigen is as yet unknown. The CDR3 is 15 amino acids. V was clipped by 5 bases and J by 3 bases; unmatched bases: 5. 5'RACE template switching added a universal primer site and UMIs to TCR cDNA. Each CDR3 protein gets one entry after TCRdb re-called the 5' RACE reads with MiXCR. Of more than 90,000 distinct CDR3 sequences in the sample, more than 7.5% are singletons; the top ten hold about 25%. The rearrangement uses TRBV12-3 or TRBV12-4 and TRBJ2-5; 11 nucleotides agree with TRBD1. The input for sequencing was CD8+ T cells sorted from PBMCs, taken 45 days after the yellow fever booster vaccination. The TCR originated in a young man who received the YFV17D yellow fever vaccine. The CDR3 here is CASSVRDRGEETQYF. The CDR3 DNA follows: TGTGCCAGCAGTGTCCGGGACAGGGGGGAAGAGACCCAGTACTTC.